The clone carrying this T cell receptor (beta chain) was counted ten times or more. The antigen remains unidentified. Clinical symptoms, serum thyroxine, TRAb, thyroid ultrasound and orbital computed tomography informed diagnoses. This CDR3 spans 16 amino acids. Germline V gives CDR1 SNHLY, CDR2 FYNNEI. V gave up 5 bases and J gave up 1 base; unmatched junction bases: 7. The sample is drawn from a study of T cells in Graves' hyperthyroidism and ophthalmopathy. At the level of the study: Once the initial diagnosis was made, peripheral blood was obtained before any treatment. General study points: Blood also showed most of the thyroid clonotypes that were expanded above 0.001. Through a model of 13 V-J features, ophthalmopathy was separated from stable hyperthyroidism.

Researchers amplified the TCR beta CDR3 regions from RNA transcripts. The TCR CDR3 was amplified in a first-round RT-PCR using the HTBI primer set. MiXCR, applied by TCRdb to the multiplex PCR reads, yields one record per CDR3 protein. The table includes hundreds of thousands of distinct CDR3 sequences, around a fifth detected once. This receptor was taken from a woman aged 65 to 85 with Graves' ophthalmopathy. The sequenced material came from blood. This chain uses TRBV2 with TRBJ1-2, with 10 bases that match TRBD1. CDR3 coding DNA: TGTGCCAGCAGTAAGGACAGGGGGAGAAATAACTATGGCTACACCTTC. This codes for CASSKDRGRNNYGYTF.